The next 21 T cell receptor beta chains were all read from a single sample in a study of tumor and adjacent non-tumor tissue in lung cancer. The template was RNA from unsorted bulk tissue. TCRbeta libraries were built with three rounds of nested PCR, modified from ARM-PCR. TCRdb reprocessed the multiplex PCR reads via MiXCR and lists one record per CDR3 protein. The sample carries 220,000 or so distinct CDR3 sequences, 71% recorded once. Sequenced sample: lung tumor tissue. Source of these receptors: a man aged 60 to 75 with non-small cell lung cancer.

On this clonotype: Sequence at one end of the junction differs from germline and may be a read error. J is TRBJ2-2 and V is TRBV20-1, with D tentatively TRBD1 or TRBD2 (5 bases each). The CDR3 is made up of 11 amino acids. CDR1 DFQATT and CDR2 SNEGSKA come from the germline V gene (reference sequence). The CDR3 loop reads CSAKGLGEMFF. The CDR3 DNA follows: TGCAGTGCTAAGGGGCTCGGGGAGATGTTTTTT.

On this clonotype itself: A much larger clone differs from this one at a single base, so this may be a read error. The chain uses TRBV6-1 and TRBJ2-1; D assignment may be TRBD1 or TRBD2 (5 bases each). The CDR3 runs to 13 residues. Germline CDR1 and CDR2: MNHNS and SASEGT. This CDR3 is CSSSEWDGDEQFF. The CDR3 DNA sequence: TGTTCCAGCAGTGAATGGGACGGGGATGAGCAGTTCTTC.

This clonotype was detected ten times or more. The chain's CDR3 is CASSARDLGNSPLHF. Written as DNA, the CDR3 is TGTGCCAGCAGCGCGAGGGACCTAGGAAATTCACCCCTCCACTTT. The chain links TRBV11-2 to TRBJ1-6; possible D gene TRBD1, 5 bases. Germline CDR1 and CDR2: SGHAT and FQNNGV. The CDR3 covers 15 residues. The V end was cut by 5 bases, the J end by 7 bases, with 15 bases between.

This clonotype was seen a single time. One junction end disagrees with the germline gene, perhaps due to a read error. This chain uses TRBV4-1 with TRBJ1-4; D might be TRBD1 (5 bases). The CDR3 length is 15 residues. Germline V lookup: CDR1 MGHRA, CDR2 YSYEKL. The CDR3 sequence is CASSQEWGGYEKLFF. The CDR3, as DNA: TGCGCTAGCAGCCAAGAGTGGGGCGGATATGAAAAACTGTTTTTT.

A word on this clonotype: This clone may be a read error of a much larger clone one base away. This chain's CDR3 is CVSSPGAGSSYNEQFF. For the CDR3, the DNA is TGTGTCAGCAGTCCTGGGGCTGGGAGCTCCTACAATGAGCAGTTCTTC. The chain has TRBV11-2 and TRBJ2-1, with D perhaps assigned TRBD1 or TRBD2 (5 bases each). The germline gives CDR1 SGHAT, CDR2 FQNNGV. The CDR3 covers 16 residues.

On this clonotype itself: Mismatch with germline at one junction end may stem from a read error. CDR3 residues: CASSLRTGGEVRQSQHF. DNA of the CDR3: TGTGCCAGCAGTTTACGCACCGGGGGGGAGGTCCGTCAGTCCCAGCACTTT. V is TRBV12-3 or TRBV12-4 and J is TRBJ1-5; tentatively, D is TRBD1 (5 bases). The CDR3 extends over 17 amino acids.

Of note for this clonotype: Germline is not matched at one junction end, which may reflect a read error. The chain is built from TRBV20-1 and TRBJ1-6; tentative D call: TRBD1 (6 bases). The CDR3 is made up of 13 amino acids. Germline V gene lookup returns CDR1 DFQATT and CDR2 SNEGSKA (reference sequence). In DNA form, the CDR3 reads TGCAGTGCTAACACAGGGTATCGCTCACTCCTCCACTTT. Translated: CSANTGYRSLLHF.

In this sample, this clonotype turned up many times. The chain employs TRBV20-1 and TRBJ2-2, with D maybe TRBD1 (6 bases). The CDR3 consists of 16 residues. Germline assignment: CDR1 DFQATT and CDR2 SNEGSKA (reference sequence). The V and J ends lost 0 bases and 0 bases respectively, with 11 bases between them. CDR3 DNA sequence: TGCAGTGCTAGAGATCTAAAGGGGGCGAACACCGGGGAGCTGTTTTTT. Its translation: CSARDLKGANTGELFF.

V and J are TRBV30 and TRBJ2-5, with D unresolved. V lost 1 base, J lost 5 bases, and 11 bases lay in between. Germline assignment: CDR1 GTSNPN and CDR2 SVGIG (reference sequence). This CDR3 comprises 13 residues. In nucleotides, the CDR3 is TGTGCCTGGAGTGGGGCCACCAGGGAGACCCAGTACTTC. This translates into CAWSGATRETQYF. The whole variable domain, filled in from reference TRBV30 and TRBJ2-5, reads SQTIHQWPATLVQPVGSPLSLECTVEGTSNPNLYWYRQAAGRGLQLLFYSVGIGQISSEVPQNLSASRPQDRQFILSSKKLLLSDSGFYLCAWSGATRETQYFGPGTRLLVL.

This clonotype showed up just a few times. The junction shows a germline mismatch at one end, possibly a read error. The chain couples TRBV11-3 to TRBJ2-1, with D unclear. With the DNA end fitting TRBJ2-7 better, the J assignment may be wrong. Germline loops: CDR1 SGHNT, CDR2 YENEEA. This CDR3 comprises 11 residues. Here the CDR3 reads CANSFSAEQYF. Here the CDR3 DNA reads TGTGCCAACAGCTTCAGTGCGGAGCAGTACTTC.

The gene calls are TRBV4-2 and TRBJ1-2; TRBD1 matches at 7 bases. The germline CDR1 and CDR2 sequences are LGHNA and YNFKEQ. The CDR3 sequence is 18 residues long. Trimming at V came to 7 bases and at J to 1 base, leaving 18 bases not matched to a gene. CDR3 sequence reads: CASNPKRDSNLRNYGYTF. Here the CDR3 DNA reads TGTGCCAGCAACCCGAAAAGGGACAGTAATTTACGTAACTATGGCTACACCTTC.

In the case of this clonotype: A much larger clone differs by one base, so this may be a read error. The V call is TRBV4-3, the J call TRBJ2-1; possible D gene TRBD2, 5 bases. The CDR3 is made up of 14 amino acids. V lost 4 bases and J lost 7, with 14 bases in between. CDR1 and CDR2 from the germline V gene are LGHNA and YSLEER. The CDR3: CASSLDQRWNEQFF. In DNA, the CDR3 is TGCGCCAGCAGCCTCGACCAGCGGTGGAATGAGCAGTTCTTC.

This clonotype came up once. No conserved phenylalanine or tryptophan ends this CDR3, so it is likely a read error. The V and J genes are TRBV20-1 and TRBJ1-1, with TRBD1 as a possible D gene (6 bases). The germline V and J ends were trimmed by 3 bases and 4 bases, with 15 bases remaining between them. The CDR3 is 14 residues long. Germline V gives CDR1 DFQATT, CDR2 SNEGSKA (reference sequence). CDR3: CSARAGADVTEAFT. The CDR3 DNA reads as TGCAGTGCTAGGGCGGGGGCTGATGTCACTGAAGCTTTCACT.

This clonotype has a count of ten or more. J is TRBJ2-5 and V is TRBV12-3 or TRBV12-4, with 8 bases that match TRBD2. The V segment lost 6 bases and the J segment 1 base; nucleotides outside the gene matches: 13. This CDR3 spans 17 amino acids. CDR3 bases: TGTGCCAGCAGCCGTAATCCCCGGGGGGGCATCCAAGAGACCCAGTACTTC. As protein: CASSRNPRGGIQETQYF.

Worth noting for this clonotype: A junction end diverges from the germline sequence, so it may reflect a read error. The DNA for the CDR3 is TGCAATGCTAGAAGCAGGGTGGATGAGCAGTTCTTC. It codes for CNARSRVDEQFF. This chain joins TRBV20-1 and TRBJ2-1; D is possibly TRBD1 (5 bases). CDR1 and CDR2 (germline): DFQATT, SNEGSKA (reference sequence). The CDR3 totals 12 residues.

The chain employs TRBV28 and TRBJ1-2; no clear D gene. The V end was cut by 5 bases, the J end by 7 bases, with 11 bases between. This CDR3 has 12 amino acids. Looked up from germline, CDR1 is MDHEN and CDR2 is SYDVKM. The CDR3 reads CASSPSRGGYTF. DNA for the CDR3: TGTGCCAGCAGTCCCTCGAGAGGTGGCTACACCTTC.

This clonotype appeared a few times. The V gene is TRBV29-1, the J gene TRBJ1-3, with unresolved D. Germline CDR1 SQVTM, CDR2 ANQGSEA. Trimming shortened V by 4 bases and J by 2 bases, and 9 bases separated the two germline ends. This CDR3 has 13 residues. The CDR3 loop reads CSVGATTGNTIYF. CDR3 sequence (DNA): TGCAGCGTTGGAGCAACGACTGGAAACACCATATATTTT.

CDR3 amino acids: CASSWTNLNTEAFF. Here the CDR3 DNA reads TGTGCCAGCAGCTGGACAAACCTGAACACTGAAGCTTTCTTT. The chain employs TRBV6-2 or TRBV6-3 and TRBJ1-1; weak D call: TRBD1 (5 bases). Germline CDR1 MNHEY, CDR2 SVGEGT. V lost 6 bases and J lost 0, with 11 bases in between. This CDR3 comprises 14 residues.

Turning to this clonotype: This may stem from a read error, because a much larger clone lies one nucleotide away. The genes are TRBV30 and TRBJ2-5; D is perhaps TRBD2 (5 bases). Germline CDR1 and CDR2: GTSNPN and SVGIG (reference sequence). The CDR3 consists of 14 residues. V lost 5 bases and J 4 bases, leaving 17 bases between the germline ends. The CDR3 region is CAWPRGPASETQYF. The CDR3 nucleotides read TGTGCCTGGCCTCGAGGGCCGGCTTCAGAGACCCAGTACTTC.

V and J are TRBV19 and TRBJ2-1; a possible D gene is TRBD2 (6 bases). Trimming removed 0 bases from V and 4 bases from J, with 13 bases in between. This CDR3 has 16 residues. Germline values: CDR1 LNHDA, CDR2 SQIVND (reference sequence). The CDR3 region is CASSIEPGTSYNEQFF. The CDR3, as DNA: TGTGCCAGTAGTATAGAACCCGGGACTTCTTACAATGAGCAGTTCTTC.

This clonotype appeared many times. The CDR3, as DNA: TGCGCCAGCAGCCTACGACAGGAAACAACTAATGAAAAACTGTTTTTT. Translated, it gives CASSLRQETTNEKLFF. V is TRBV4-1 and J is TRBJ1-4, with TRBD1 as a possible D gene (6 bases). CDR1 is MGHRA, CDR2 YSYEKL, per germline. The CDR3 loop spans 16 amino acids. V lost 4 bases and J lost 0, with 12 bases in between.